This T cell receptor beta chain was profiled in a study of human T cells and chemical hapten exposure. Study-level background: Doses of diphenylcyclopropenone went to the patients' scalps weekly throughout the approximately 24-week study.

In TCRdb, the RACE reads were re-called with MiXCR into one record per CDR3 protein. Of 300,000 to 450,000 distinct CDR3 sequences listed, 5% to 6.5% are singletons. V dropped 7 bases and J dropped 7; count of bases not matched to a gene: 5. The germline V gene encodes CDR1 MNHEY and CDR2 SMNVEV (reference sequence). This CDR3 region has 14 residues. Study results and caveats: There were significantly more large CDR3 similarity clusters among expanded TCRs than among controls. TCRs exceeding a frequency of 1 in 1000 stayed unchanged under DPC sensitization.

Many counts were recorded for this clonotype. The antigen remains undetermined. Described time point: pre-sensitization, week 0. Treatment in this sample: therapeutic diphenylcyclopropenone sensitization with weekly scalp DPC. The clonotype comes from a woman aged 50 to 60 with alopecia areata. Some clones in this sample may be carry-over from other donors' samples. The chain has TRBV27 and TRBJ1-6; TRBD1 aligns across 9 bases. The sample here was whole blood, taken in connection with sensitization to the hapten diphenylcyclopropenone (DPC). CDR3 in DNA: TGTGCCAGCAAGACAGGGGGGCCCAATTCACCCCTCCACTTT. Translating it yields CASKTGGPNSPLHF.